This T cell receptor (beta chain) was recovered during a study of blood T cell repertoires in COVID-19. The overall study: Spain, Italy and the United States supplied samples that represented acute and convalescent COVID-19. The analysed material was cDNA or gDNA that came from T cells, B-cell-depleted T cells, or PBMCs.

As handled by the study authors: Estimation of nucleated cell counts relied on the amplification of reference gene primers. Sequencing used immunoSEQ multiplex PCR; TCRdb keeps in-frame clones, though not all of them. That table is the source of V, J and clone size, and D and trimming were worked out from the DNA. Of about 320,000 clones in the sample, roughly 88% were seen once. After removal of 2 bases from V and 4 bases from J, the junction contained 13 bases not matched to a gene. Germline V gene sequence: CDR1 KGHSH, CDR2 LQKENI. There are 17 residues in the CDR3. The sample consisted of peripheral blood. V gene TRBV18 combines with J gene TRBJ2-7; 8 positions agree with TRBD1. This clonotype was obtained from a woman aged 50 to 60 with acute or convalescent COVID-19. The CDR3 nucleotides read TGTGCCAGCTCACCAACGACAGGGGCCAAGAACCTGTACGAGCAGTACTTC. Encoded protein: CASSPTTGAKNLYEQYF.